The 16 T cell receptor beta chains given below trace back to one sample, sequenced in a study of beta chain features in type 1 diabetes. Expressed TCRB transcripts were sequenced because the isolated RNA had all been reverse transcribed beforehand. The repertoire was sequenced with immunoSEQ multiplex PCR; TCRdb's copy has only in-frame clones and lacks some. The sample carries 130,000 to 150,000 clones, nearly 9.5% recorded once. Sequenced sample: central memory CD4+ T cells from blood. The receptors stem from a man aged 18 to 35 in good health.

The V gene is TRBV5-1, the J gene TRBJ2-1, with a weak D call TRBD2 (6 bases). Germline V gene sequence: CDR1 SGHRS, CDR2 YFSETQ. Trimming took 1 base from V and 12 from J, leaving 11 bases between them. This CDR3 has 12 residues. CDR3 in amino acids: CASSLSGDGQFF. For the CDR3, the DNA is TGCGCCAGCAGCTTGTCGGGGGATGGGCAGTTCTTC.

The chain has TRBV5-1 and TRBJ1-5, with D possibly matching TRBD1 (6 bases). The CDR3 spans 14 residues. The V end lost 0 bases, the J end lost 5 bases, and 9 bases lay between the germline ends. Germline V gene data show CDR1 as SGHRS and CDR2 as YFSETQ. In nucleotides, the CDR3 is TGCGCCAGCAGCTTGGGACAGGTTGATCAGCCCCAGCATTTT. It specifies CASSLGQVDQPQHF.

This rearrangement joins TRBV27 to TRBJ1-5; tentatively, D is TRBD1 (5 bases). Trimming took 3 bases from V and 2 from J, leaving 8 bases between them. The CDR3 is 14 amino acids. Germline CDR1 MNHEY, CDR2 SMNVEV (reference sequence). The CDR3: CASSFVRGNQPQHF. In DNA form, the CDR3 reads TGTGCCAGCAGTTTCGTCAGGGGCAATCAGCCCCAGCATTTT.

This clone has more than one count but fewer than ten. The rearrangement uses TRBV11-2 and TRBJ1-5; 7 nucleotides agree with TRBD1. The J segment lost 4 bases and the V segment lost 5 bases, leaving 8 bases of the junction unmatched. The CDR3 is 15 amino acids. Germline V gives CDR1 SGHAT, CDR2 FQNNGV. CDR3 sequence reads: CASSLVTGPNQPQHF. CDR3 nucleotides: TGTGCCAGCAGCCTCGTGACAGGGCCGAATCAGCCCCAGCATTTT.

The V call is TRBV4-2, the J call TRBJ1-2; a weak D match, TRBD1 (6 bases). V was clipped by 3 bases and J by 4 bases, with 12 bases between them. CDR1 is LGHNA, CDR2 YNFKEQ, per germline. The CDR3 loop spans 14 amino acids. In nucleotides, the CDR3 is TGTGCCAGCAGCCATTCCGGCAGGGGCTATGGCTACACCTTC. Protein product: CASSHSGRGYGYTF.

This clone was counted between two and nine times. The chain is built from TRBV12-5 and TRBJ2-1, with D possibly TRBD2 on 6 matching bases. Looked up from germline, CDR1 is LGHNT and CDR2 is FRNRAP. The CDR3 loop spans 13 amino acids. Deletions cut 2 bases from V and 8 bases from J, with 10 bases between. CDR3 loop: CASGLTKRDEQFF. CDR3 bases: TGTGCTAGTGGTTTGACTAAGCGGGATGAGCAGTTCTTC.

This clone has only a few counts. This chain links TRBV4-3 with TRBJ2-1; 15 nucleotides agree with TRBD2. The CDR3 runs 18 residues. V gave up 1 base and J gave up 2 bases; unmatched junction bases: 3. Germline lookup yields CDR1 LGHNA and CDR2 YSLEER. In nucleotides, the CDR3 is TGCGCCAGCAGCCAAGGGACTAGCGGGGGGGCGCCCTACAATGAGCAGTTCTTC. Its translation: CASSQGTSGGAPYNEQFF.

The chain couples TRBV13 to TRBJ2-7; 8 bases map to TRBD1. J was trimmed by 5 bases and V by 8 bases; bases with no gene match: 14. Germline-derived CDR1 and CDR2 are PRHDT and FYEKMQ (reference sequence). The CDR3 contains 15 residues. CDR3 protein: CASANLQGDLNEQYF. For the CDR3, the DNA is TGTGCCAGCGCTAACCTACAGGGGGACTTAAACGAGCAGTACTTC. Full variable domain (remainder filled in from reference TRBV13 and TRBJ2-7): AAGVIQSPRHLIKEKRETATLKCYPIPRHDTVYWYQQGPGQDPQFLISFYEKMQSDKGSIPDRFSAQQFSDYHSELNMSSLELGDSALYFCASANLQGDLNEQYFGPGTRLTVT.

This chain links TRBV7-2 with TRBJ2-1, with TRBD2 matching over 12 bases. This CDR3 region has 17 residues. CDR1 SGHTA and CDR2 FQGNSA come from the germline V gene. The trim removed 1 base at V and 9 bases at J, leaving 10 bases unmatched. Here the CDR3 reads CASSLVLASGGVGEQFF. CDR3 sequence (DNA): TGTGCCAGCAGCTTAGTCCTTGCTAGCGGGGGGGTCGGTGAGCAGTTCTTC.

The V and J genes are TRBV11-2 and TRBJ1-3; 9 nucleotides align to TRBD1. The J segment lost 3 bases and the V segment lost 5 bases, leaving 5 bases of the junction unmatched. The CDR3 is 15 amino acids. Germline V lookup: CDR1 SGHAT, CDR2 FQNNGV. CDR3 sequence reads: CASSRTGGGGNTIYF. The CDR3 DNA sequence: TGTGCCAGCAGCAGAACAGGGGGCGGTGGAAACACCATATATTTT.

The V call is TRBV4-2, the J call TRBJ2-1, with TRBD1 matching 8 bases. This CDR3 is built from 15 residues. The junction had 10 bases not matched to a gene; V was cut back by 3 bases and J by 9 bases. In germline, CDR1 is LGHNA, CDR2 YNFKEQ. CDR3 DNA sequence: TGTGCCAGCAGCCACGCGAAGTCAGGGGGCGGTGAGCAGTTCTTC. Residues: CASSHAKSGGGEQFF.

The rearrangement uses TRBV7-2 and TRBJ2-7; TRBD1 aligns across 11 bases. Losses at the gene ends were 0 bases for V and 7 bases for J; bases not matched to a gene: 11. The CDR3 extends over 17 amino acids. Germline values: CDR1 SGHTA, CDR2 FQGNSA. This CDR3 is CASSLAILGQGAGEQYF. The CDR3 nucleotides read TGTGCCAGCAGCTTAGCCATCCTAGGACAGGGGGCTGGAGAGCAGTACTTC. The variable domain in full, completed from reference TRBV7-2 and TRBJ2-7, reads GAGVSQSPSNKVTEKGKDVELRCDPISGHTALYWYRQSLGQGLEFLIYFQGNSAPDKSGLPSDRFSAERTGGSVSTLTIQRTQQEDSAVYLCASSLAILGQGAGEQYFGPGTRLTVT.

The chain carries TRBV11-2 and TRBJ1-2; D may be TRBD1 (5 bases). Per the germline V gene, CDR1 is SGHAT and CDR2 is FQNNGV. The CDR3 runs 13 residues. Trimming left V 1 base short and J 6 bases short, with 9 bases between. The CDR3 bases are TGTGCCAGCAGCTTAGCGGTCAGGGATGGCTACACCTTC. This translates into CASSLAVRDGYTF.

This clone was recorded a few times. The chain links TRBV5-4 to TRBJ1-2; TRBD1 agrees at 8 bases. Germline loops: CDR1 SGHNT, CDR2 YYREEE (reference sequence). This CDR3 contains 13 residues. Losses at the gene ends were 5 bases for V and 5 bases for J; bases not matched to a gene: 5. This chain's CDR3 is CASRGQGGYGYTF. Here the CDR3 DNA reads TGTGCCAGCAGAGGACAGGGAGGTTATGGCTACACCTTC.

The chain uses TRBV5-1 and TRBJ2-1, with D perhaps matching TRBD2 (6 bases). Germline V gene sequence: CDR1 SGHRS, CDR2 YFSETQ. The CDR3 contains 14 residues. V was shortened by 1 base and J by 5 bases, with 10 bases between the two germline ends. The CDR3 nucleotides read TGCGCCAGCAGCTTGCTTACGGGGGACAATGAGCAGTTCTTC. It codes for CASSLLTGDNEQFF.

This clone appeared a few times. This chain links TRBV6-1 with TRBJ2-7; 11 nucleotides match TRBD1. The CDR3 loop spans 14 amino acids. Per germline, CDR1 MNHNS and CDR2 SASEGT. With 6 bases clipped from V and 5 bases from J, the junction kept 6 bases outside the gene matches. The CDR3 loop is CASRLGQGVHEQYF. Here the CDR3 DNA reads TGTGCCAGCAGACTGGGACAGGGGGTCCACGAGCAGTACTTC.